The source of this T cell receptor (beta chain) is a study of cytomegalovirus exposure and HLA in healthy donors. Findings of the study overall: Rarity held for most TCR sequences, but there were some public TCRs that occurred in many donors.

J gave up 7 bases and V 2 bases, and 12 bases lay outside the gene matches. Looked up from germline, CDR1 is SGHNT and CDR2 is YYREEE (reference sequence). This CDR3 spans 18 amino acids. Concerning this clone: What it recognizes is unknown.

Primers: 60 Vbeta forward and 13 Jbeta reverse. Using immunoSEQ multiplex PCR, the repertoire was profiled, and TCRdb retains in-frame clones only, with some absent. The sample table includes 180,000 or so clones. The chain is built from TRBV5-4 and TRBJ2-2, with 12 bases aligning to TRBD2. What was sequenced was PBMCs. The TCR comes from a boy aged 5-17 years in good health and CMV-seronegative. The CDR3 reads CASSLKLLAGGPIGELFF. The DNA for the CDR3 is TGTGCCAGCAGCTTAAAGCTACTAGCGGGGGGCCCTATCGGGGAGCTGTTTTTT.